A selection of T cell receptor beta chains follows, all from one sample in a study of blood T cell repertoires in COVID-19. Data came from immunoSEQ multiplex PCR; TCRdb stores just in-frame clones and leaves some out. The profile covers 200,000 to 300,000 clones, with 88% appearing a single time and about 4.1% taken by the ten largest. Specimen: peripheral blood. The source is a man between 60 and 75 years old who had recovered from COVID-19. CDR3s include the opening cysteine and the closing phenylalanine or tryptophan. D genes are given only for firm matches. Only part of the rows carry a size: once, few, many, or a class if the clone is expanded.

J | size | V | D | CDR3 | DNA
TRBJ2-3 | - | TRBV9 | TRBD2 | CASSVAPVSGVDDTQYF | TGTGCCAGCAGCGTAGCCCCCGTTAGCGGGGTAGATGATACGCAGTATTTT
TRBJ1-4 | - | TRBV24-1 | - | CATSDSSDRWTQKLFF | TGTGCCACCAGTGATTCGAGCGACAGGTGGACCCAAAAACTGTTTTTT
TRBJ2-7 | - | TRBV5-4 | - | CASSPGQGGRSYEQYF | TGTGCCAGCAGCCCGGGACAGGGCGGGAGGTCCTACGAGCAGTACTTC
TRBJ2-5 | - | TRBV9 | - | CASSSPGQETQYF | TGTGCCAGCAGCTCCCCCGGCCAAGAGACCCAGTACTTC
TRBJ2-1 | - | TRBV3-1/TRBV3-2 | TRBD1 | CASSVTGSSYNEQFF | TGTGCCAGCAGCGTGACAGGGAGCTCCTACAATGAGCAGTTCTTC
TRBJ1-1 | - | TRBV29-1 | - | CSVEGPNTEAFF | TGCAGCGTTGAAGGGCCGAACACTGAAGCTTTCTTT
TRBJ2-3 | few | TRBV7-2 | TRBD2 | CASSPQGTSGGAGTQYF | TGTGCCAGCAGCCCGCAAGGGACTAGCGGGGGGGCCGGTACGCAGTATTTT
TRBJ1-4 | - | TRBV6-5 | - | CASSSPGIMFF | TGTGCCAGCAGTTCCCCAGGGATAATGTTTTTT
TRBJ1-2 | once | TRBV29-1 | - | CSVRGSNAGYGYTF | TGCAGCGTGCGAGGGTCAAACGCCGGATATGGCTACACCTTC
TRBJ2-6 | - | TRBV11-2 | - | CASSATVSGANVLTF | TGTGCCAGCAGCGCGACTGTATCTGGGGCCAACGTCCTGACTTTC
TRBJ2-7 | - | TRBV6-6 | - | CASSLTGYEQYF | TGTGCCAGCAGTTTGACGGGTTACGAGCAGTACTTC
TRBJ1-1 | - | TRBV4-2 | TRBD1 | CASSQADRVINTEAFF | TGTGCCAGCAGCCAAGCGGACAGGGTGATAAACACTGAAGCTTTCTTT
TRBJ1-2 | - | TRBV7-2 | TRBD1 | CASSPVTGDYGYTF | TGTGCCAGCAGCCCCGTGACAGGGGATTATGGCTACACCTTC
TRBJ2-2 | - | TRBV2 | - | CAPQIQEARPNTGELFF | TGTGCCCCTCAGATCCAGGAGGCTAGACCTAACACCGGGGAGCTGTTTTTT
TRBJ2-2 | - | TRBV28 | - | CASSLVGHGELFF | TGTGCCAGCAGTTTAGTGGGACACGGGGAGCTGTTTTTT
TRBJ1-6 | once | TRBV2 | TRBD1 | CASSEIPGQGSPLHF | TGTGCCAGCAGTGAAATTCCGGGACAGGGGTCACCCCTCCACTTT
TRBJ2-1 | - | TRBV4-2 | TRBD1 | CASSRTGNPTYNEQFF | TGTGCCAGCAGCCGGACAGGGAACCCTACCTACAATGAGCAGTTCTTC
TRBJ2-6 | - | TRBV21-1 | - | CASSNSDGQGASGANVLTF | TGTGCCAGCAGCAATTCCGATGGACAGGGGGCATCTGGGGCCAACGTCCTGACTTTC
TRBJ1-6 | - | TRBV4-2 | - | CASSQERETDNSPLHF | TGTGCCAGCAGCCAAGAGCGGGAAACGGATAATTCACCCCTCCACTTT